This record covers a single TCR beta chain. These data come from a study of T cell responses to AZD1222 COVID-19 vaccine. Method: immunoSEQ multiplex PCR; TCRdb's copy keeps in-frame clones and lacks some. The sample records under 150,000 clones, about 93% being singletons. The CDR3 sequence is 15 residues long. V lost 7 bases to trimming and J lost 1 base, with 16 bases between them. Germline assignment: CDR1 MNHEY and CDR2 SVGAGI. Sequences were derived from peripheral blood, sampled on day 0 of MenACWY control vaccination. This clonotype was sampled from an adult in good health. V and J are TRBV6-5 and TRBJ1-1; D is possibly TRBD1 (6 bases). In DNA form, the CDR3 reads TGTGCCAGCACAACCCGAGGGGGGGGGAACACTGAAGCTTTCTTT. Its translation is CASTTRGGGNTEAFF.